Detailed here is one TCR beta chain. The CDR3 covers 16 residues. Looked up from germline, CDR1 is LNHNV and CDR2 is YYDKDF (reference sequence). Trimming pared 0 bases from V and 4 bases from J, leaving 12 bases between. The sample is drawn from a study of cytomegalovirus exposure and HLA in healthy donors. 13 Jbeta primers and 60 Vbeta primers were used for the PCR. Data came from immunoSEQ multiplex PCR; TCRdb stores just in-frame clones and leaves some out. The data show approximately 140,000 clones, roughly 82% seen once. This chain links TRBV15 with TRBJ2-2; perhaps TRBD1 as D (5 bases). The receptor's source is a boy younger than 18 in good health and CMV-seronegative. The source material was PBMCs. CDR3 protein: CATSRDSRGFTGELFF. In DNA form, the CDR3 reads TGTGCCACCAGCAGAGATTCAAGGGGATTCACCGGGGAGCTGTTTTTT.